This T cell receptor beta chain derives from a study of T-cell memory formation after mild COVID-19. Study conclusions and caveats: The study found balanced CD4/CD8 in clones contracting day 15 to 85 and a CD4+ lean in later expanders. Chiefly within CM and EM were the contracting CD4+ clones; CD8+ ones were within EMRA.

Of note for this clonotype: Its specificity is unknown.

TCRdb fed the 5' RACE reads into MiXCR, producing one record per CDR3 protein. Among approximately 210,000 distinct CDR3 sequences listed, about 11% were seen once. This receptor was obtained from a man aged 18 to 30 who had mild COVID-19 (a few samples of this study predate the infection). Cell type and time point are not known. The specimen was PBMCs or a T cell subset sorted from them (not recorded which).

CDR3 nucleotides: TGTGCCAGCAGCGCCCGGGGCAATTCACCCCTCCACTTT. Translating gives CASSARGNSPLHF. The rearrangement uses TRBV9 and TRBJ1-6; weak D call: TRBD1 (5 bases). The CDR3 extends over 13 amino acids. Germline V CDR1 and CDR2: SGDLS, YYNGEE. V lost 3 bases and J lost 7, with 8 bases in between.